This entry features one T cell receptor beta chain sequence. Its antigen is undetermined. With 4 bases removed from V and 3 bases from J, the gap between germline ends came to 5 bases. This CDR3 has 11 residues. The germline CDR1 and CDR2 sequences are SGHDT and YYEEEE. The data stem from a study of T cells in localized non-small cell lung cancer. Repertoires were generated with immunoSEQ multiplex PCR, while TCRdb's copy carries only in-frame clones and drops some. The data show over 10,000 clones, with 83% seen just once and approximately 20% held by the top ten. Study-wide findings and caveats: The study detected a median around 57 of the top 100 tumor clones in adjacent lung.

This chain connects TRBV5-6 to TRBJ2-7; D uncertain. Sequenced material: peripheral blood, taken before any cancer treatment. The TCR comes from a male donor at least 60 years old with stage I lung adenocarcinoma. The CDR3: CASSNSYEQYF. In DNA, the CDR3 is TGTGCCAGCAGCAATAGCTACGAGCAGTACTTC.